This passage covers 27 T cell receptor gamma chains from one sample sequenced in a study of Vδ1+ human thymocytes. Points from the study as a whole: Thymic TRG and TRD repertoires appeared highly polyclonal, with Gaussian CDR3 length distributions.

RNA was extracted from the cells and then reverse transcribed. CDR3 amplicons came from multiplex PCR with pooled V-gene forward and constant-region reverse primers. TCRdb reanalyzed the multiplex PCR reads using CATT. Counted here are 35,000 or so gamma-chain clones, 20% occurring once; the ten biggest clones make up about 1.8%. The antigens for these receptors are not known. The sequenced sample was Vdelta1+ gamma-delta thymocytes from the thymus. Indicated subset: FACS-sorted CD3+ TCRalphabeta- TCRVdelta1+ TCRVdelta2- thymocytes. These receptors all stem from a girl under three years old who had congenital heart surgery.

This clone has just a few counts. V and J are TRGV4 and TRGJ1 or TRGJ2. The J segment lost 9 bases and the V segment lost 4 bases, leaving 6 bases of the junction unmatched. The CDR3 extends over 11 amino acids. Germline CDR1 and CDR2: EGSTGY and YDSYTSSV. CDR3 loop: CATWEQGKKLF. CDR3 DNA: TGTGCCACCTGGGAGCAGGGTAAGAAACTCTTT.

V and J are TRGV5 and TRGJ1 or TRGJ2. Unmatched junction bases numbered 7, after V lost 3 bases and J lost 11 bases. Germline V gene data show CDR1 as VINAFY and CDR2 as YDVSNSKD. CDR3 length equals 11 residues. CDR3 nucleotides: TGTGCCACCTGGGACGGCGTGGAGAAACTCTTT. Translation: CATWDGVEKLF.

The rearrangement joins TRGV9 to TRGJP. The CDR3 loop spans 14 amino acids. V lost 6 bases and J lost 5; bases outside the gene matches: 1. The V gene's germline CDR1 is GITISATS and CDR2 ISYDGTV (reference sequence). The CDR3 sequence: CALWKELGKKIKVF. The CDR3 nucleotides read TGTGCCTTGTGGAAAGAGTTGGGCAAAAAAATCAAGGTATTT.

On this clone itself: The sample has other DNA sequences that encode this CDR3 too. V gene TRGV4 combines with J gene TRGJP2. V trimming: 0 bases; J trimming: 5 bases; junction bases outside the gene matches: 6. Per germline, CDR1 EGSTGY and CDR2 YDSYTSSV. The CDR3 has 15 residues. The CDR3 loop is CATWDGPGSDWIKTF. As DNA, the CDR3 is TGTGCCACCTGGGATGGGCCAGGGAGTGATTGGATCAAGACGTTT.

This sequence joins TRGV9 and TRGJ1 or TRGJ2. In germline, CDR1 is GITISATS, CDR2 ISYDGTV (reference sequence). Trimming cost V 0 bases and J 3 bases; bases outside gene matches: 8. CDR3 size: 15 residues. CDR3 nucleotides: TGTGCCTTGTGGGAGGTGCAGTCGGCTTATTATAAGAAACTCTTT. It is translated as CALWEVQSAYYKKLF.

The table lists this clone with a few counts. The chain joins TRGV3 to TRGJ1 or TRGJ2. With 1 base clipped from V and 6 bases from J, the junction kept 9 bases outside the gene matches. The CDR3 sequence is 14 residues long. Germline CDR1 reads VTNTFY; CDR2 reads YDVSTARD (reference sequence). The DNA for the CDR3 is TGTGCCACCTGGGACAGCCTAAGGGGTTATAAGAAACTCTTT. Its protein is CATWDSLRGYKKLF.

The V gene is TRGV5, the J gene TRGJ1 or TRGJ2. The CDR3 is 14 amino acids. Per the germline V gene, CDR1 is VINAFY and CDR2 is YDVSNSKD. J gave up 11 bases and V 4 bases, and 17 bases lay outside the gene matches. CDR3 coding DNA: TGTGCCACCTGGGATCCTCGAAGAGGGCAAGAGAAACTCTTT. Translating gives CATWDPRRGQEKLF.

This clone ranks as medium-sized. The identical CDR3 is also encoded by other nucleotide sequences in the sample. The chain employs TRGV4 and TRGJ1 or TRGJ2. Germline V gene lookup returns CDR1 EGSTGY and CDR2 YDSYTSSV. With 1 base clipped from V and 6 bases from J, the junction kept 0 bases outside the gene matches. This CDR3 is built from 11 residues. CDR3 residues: CATWDGYKKLF. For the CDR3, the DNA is TGTGCCACCTGGGATGGTTATAAGAAACTCTTT.

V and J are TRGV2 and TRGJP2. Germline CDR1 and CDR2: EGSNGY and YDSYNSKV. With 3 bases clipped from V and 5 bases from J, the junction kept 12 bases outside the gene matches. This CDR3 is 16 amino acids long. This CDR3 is CATWDRRGWSDWIKTF. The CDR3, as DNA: TGTGCCACCTGGGACAGGCGGGGTTGGAGTGATTGGATCAAGACGTTT.

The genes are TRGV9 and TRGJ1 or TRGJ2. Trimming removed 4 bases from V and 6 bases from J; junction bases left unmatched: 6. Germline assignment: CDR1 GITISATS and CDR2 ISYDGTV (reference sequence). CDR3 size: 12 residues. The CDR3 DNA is TGTGCCTTGTGGGATTTGGTTTATAAGAAACTCTTT. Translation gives CALWDLVYKKLF.

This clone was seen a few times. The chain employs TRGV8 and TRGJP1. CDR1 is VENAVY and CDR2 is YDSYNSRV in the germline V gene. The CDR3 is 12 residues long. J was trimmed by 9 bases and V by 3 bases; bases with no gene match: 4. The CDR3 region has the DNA TGTGCCACCTGGGATCCTCGTTGGTTCAAGATATTT. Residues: CATWDPRWFKIF.

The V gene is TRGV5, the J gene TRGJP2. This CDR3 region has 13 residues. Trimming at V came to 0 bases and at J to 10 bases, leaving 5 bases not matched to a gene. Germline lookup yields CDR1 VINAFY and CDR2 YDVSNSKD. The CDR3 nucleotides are TGTGCCACCTGGGACAGGCTTTCTTGGATCAAGACGTTT. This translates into CATWDRLSWIKTF.

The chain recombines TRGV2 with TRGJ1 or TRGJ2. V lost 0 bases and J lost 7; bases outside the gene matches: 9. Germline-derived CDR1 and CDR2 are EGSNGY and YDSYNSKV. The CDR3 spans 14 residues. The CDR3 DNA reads TGTGCCACCTGGGACGGGCAAGTAGAGTATAAGAAACTCTTT. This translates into CATWDGQVEYKKLF.

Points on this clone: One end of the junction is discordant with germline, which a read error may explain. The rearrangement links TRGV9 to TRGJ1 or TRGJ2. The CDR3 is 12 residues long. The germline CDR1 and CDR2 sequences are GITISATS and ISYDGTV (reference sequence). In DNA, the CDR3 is TGTGCCTTGTCGACCGGCCCATTGAAGAGACTCTTT. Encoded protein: CALSTGPLKRLF.

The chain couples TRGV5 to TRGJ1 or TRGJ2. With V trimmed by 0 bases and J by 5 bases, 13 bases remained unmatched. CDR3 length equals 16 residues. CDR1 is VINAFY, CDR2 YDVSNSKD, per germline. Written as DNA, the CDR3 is TGTGCCACCTGGGACAGGCCACCCCCCCCCCATTATAAGAAACTCTTT. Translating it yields CATWDRPPPPHYKKLF.

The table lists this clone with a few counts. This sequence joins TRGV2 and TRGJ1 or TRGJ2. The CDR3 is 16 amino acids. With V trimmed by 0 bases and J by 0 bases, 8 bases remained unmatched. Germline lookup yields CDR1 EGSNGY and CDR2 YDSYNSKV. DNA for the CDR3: TGTGCCACCTGGGACGGGCGATATGGGAATTATTATAAGAAACTCTTT. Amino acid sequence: CATWDGRYGNYYKKLF.

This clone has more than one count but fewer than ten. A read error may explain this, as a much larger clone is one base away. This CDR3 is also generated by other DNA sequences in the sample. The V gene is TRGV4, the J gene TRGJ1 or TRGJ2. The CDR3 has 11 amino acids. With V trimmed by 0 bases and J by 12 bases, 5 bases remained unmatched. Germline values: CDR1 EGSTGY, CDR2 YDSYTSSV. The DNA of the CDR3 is TGTGCCACCTGGGATGGGCCGGGGAAACTCTTT. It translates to CATWDGPGKLF.

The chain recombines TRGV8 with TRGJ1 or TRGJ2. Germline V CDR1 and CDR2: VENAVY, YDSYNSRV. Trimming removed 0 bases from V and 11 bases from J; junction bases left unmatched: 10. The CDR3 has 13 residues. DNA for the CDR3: TGTGCCACCTGGGATAGGCTAAGTTGCGAGAAACTCTTT. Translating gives CATWDRLSCEKLF.

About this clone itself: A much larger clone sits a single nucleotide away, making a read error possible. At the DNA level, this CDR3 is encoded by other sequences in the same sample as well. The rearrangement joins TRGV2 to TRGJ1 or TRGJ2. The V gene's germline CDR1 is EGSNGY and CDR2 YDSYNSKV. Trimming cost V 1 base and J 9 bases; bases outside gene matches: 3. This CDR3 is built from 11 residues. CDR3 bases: TGTGCCACCTGGGACGGTCTTAAGAAACTCTTT. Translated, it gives CATWDGLKKLF.

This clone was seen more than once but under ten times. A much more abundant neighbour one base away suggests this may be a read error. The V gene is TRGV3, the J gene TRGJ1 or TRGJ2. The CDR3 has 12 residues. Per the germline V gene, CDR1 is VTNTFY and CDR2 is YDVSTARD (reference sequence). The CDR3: CATWDRLYQKLF. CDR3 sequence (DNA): TGTGCCACCTGGGACAGGCTTTATCAGAAACTCTTT.

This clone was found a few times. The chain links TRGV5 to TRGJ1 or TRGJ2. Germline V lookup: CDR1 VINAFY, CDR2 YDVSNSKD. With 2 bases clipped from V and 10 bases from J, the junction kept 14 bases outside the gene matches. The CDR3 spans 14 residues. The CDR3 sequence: CATWDKRSGEKKLF. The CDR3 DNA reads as TGTGCCACCTGGGACAAAAGGTCTGGAGAGAAGAAACTCTTT.

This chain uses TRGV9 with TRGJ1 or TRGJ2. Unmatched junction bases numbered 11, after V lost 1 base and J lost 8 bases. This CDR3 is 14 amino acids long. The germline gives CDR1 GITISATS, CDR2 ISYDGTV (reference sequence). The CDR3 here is CALWEVTFWDKKLF. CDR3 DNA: TGTGCCTTGTGGGAGGTTACCTTTTGGGATAAGAAACTCTTT.

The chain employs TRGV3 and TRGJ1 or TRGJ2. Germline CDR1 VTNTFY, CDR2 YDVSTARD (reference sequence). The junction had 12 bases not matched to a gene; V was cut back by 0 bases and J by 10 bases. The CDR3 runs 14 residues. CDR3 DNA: TGTGCCACCTGGGACAGGCCGAAGTCCAACAAGAAACTCTTT. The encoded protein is CATWDRPKSNKKLF.

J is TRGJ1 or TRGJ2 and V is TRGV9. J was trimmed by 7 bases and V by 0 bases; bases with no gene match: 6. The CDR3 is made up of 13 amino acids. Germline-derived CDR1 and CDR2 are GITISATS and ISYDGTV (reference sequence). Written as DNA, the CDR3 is TGTGCCTTGTGGGAGGTGTGTTGGTATAAGAAACTCTTT. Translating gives CALWEVCWYKKLF.

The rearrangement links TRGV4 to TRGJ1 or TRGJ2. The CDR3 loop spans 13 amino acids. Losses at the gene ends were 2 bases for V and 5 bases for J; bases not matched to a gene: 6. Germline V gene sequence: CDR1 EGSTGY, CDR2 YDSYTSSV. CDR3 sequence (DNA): TGTGCCACCTGGGATGATCTTAATTATAAGAAACTCTTT. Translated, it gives CATWDDLNYKKLF.

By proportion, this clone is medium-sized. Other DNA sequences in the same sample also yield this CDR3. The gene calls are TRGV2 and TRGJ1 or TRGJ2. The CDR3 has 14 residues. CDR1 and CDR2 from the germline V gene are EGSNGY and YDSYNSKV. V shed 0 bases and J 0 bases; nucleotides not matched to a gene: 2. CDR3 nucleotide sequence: TGTGCCACCTGGGACGGGCAGAATTATTATAAGAAACTCTTT. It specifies CATWDGQNYYKKLF.

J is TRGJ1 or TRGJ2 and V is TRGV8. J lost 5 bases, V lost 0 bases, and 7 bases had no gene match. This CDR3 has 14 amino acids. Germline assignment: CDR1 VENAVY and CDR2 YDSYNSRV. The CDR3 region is CATWDRRRDYKKLF. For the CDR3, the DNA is TGTGCCACCTGGGATAGGCGACGGGATTATAAGAAACTCTTT.